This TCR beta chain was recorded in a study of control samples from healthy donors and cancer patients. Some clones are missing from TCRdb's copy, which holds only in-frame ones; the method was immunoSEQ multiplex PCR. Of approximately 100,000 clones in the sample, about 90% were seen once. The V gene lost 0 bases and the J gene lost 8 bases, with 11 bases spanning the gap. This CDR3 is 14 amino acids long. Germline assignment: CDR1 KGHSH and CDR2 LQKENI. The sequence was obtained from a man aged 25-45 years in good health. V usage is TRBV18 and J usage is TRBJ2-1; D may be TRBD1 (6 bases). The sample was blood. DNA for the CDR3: TGTGCCAGCTCACCACCGTCACAGGGCTATGAGCAGTTCTTC. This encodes CASSPPSQGYEQFF.